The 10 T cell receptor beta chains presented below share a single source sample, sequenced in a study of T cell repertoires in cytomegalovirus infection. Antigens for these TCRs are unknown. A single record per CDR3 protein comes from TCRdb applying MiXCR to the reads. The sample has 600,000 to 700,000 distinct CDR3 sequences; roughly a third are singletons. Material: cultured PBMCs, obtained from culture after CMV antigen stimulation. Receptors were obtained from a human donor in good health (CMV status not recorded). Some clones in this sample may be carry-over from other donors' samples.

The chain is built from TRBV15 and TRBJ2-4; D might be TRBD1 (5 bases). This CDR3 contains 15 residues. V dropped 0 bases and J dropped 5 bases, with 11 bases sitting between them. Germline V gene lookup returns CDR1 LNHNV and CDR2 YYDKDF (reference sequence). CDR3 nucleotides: TGTGCCACCAGCAGAGATCCGACAGACCAAAACATTCAGTACTTC. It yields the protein CATSRDPTDQNIQYF. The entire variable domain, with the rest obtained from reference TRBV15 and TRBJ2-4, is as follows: DAMVIQNPRYQVTQFGKPVTLSCSQTLNHNVMYWYQQKSSQAPKLLFHYYDKDFNNEADTPDNFQSRRPNTSFCFLDIRSPGLGDTAMYLCATSRDPTDQNIQYFGAGTRLSVL.

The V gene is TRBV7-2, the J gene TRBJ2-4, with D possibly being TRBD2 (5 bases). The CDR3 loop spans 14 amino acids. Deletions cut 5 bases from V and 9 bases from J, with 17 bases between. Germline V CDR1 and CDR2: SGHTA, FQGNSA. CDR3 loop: CASSATRGSGIQYF. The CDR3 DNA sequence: TGTGCCAGCAGCGCCACCCGGGGATCGGGCATTCAGTACTTC.

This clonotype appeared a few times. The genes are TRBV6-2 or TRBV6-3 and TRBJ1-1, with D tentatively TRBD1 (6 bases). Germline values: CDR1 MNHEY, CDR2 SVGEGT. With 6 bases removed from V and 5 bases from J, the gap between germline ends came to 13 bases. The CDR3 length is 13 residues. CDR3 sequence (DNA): TGTGCCAGCAGGCAACAGGGAAAAACTGAAGCTTTCTTT. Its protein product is CASRQQGKTEAFF.

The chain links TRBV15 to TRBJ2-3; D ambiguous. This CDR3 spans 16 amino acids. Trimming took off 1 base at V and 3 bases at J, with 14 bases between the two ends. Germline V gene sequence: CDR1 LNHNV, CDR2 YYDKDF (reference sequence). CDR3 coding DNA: TGTGCCACCAGCAGAGGCCAGCGAACCCCTACAGATACGCAGTATTTT. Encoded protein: CATSRGQRTPTDTQYF. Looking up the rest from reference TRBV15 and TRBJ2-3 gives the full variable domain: DAMVIQNPRYQVTQFGKPVTLSCSQTLNHNVMYWYQQKSSQAPKLLFHYYDKDFNNEADTPDNFQSRRPNTSFCFLDIRSPGLGDTAMYLCATSRGQRTPTDTQYFGPGTRLTVL.

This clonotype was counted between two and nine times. This CDR3 is CASSLPKDEQFF. The CDR3 coding sequence is TGCGCCAGCAGCTTGCCGAAGGATGAGCAGTTCTTC. The rearrangement links TRBV5-1 to TRBJ2-1; D remains ambiguous. Trimming took 1 base from V and 8 from J, leaving 7 bases between them. CDR1 and CDR2 (germline): SGHRS, YFSETQ. This CDR3 region has 12 residues.

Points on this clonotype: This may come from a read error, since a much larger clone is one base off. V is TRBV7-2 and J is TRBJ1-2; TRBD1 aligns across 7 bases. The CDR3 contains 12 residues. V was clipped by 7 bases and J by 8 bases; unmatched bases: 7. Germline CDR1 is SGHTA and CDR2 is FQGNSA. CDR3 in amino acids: CASNATGAGYTF. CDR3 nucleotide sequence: TGTGCCAGCAACGCCACAGGGGCGGGCTACACCTTC.

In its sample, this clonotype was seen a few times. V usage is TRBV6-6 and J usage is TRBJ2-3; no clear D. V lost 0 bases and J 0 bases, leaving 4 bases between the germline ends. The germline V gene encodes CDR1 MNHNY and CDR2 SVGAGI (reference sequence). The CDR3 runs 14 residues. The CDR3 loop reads CASSYSRSTDTQYF. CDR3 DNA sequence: TGTGCCAGCAGTTACTCCCGTAGCACAGATACGCAGTATTTT.

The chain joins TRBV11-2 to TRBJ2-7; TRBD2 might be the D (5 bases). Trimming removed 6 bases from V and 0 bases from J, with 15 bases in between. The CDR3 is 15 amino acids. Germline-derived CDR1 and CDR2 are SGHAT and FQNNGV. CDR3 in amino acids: CASRRPGGGSYEQYF. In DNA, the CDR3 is TGTGCCAGCAGGCGCCCCGGCGGAGGCTCCTACGAGCAGTACTTC.

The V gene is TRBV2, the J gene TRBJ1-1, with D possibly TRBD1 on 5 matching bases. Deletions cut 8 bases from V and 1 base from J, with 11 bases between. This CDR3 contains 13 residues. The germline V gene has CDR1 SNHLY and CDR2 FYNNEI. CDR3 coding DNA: TGTGCCAGCGAAGGGGCGAAGAACACTGAAGCTTTCTTT. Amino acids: CASEGAKNTEAFF.

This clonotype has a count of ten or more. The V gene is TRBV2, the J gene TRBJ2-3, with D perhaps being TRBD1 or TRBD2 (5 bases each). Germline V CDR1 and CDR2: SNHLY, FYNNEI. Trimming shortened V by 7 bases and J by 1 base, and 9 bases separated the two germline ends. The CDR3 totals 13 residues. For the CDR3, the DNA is TGTGCCAGCACGGGGACGGGCACAGATACGCAGTATTTT. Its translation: CASTGTGTDTQYF.